Below, one T cell receptor (beta chain) is given with its context. Its antigen is not identified. This sample was included in a study of CD8+ T cells in alopecia areata. As for the study in general: Twice a day, 5 to 10 mg of oral tofacitinib was administered to treated patients. A 6-month off-drug phase came after tofacitinib, which had lasted 6 to 18 months. Study-level findings and limits: Clonality was higher in lesional than normal scalp, especially in alopecia totalis/universalis. Numerous clones, expanded in lesions, remained in scalp and blood during tofacitinib.

Per germline, CDR1 MNHEY and CDR2 SMNVEV (reference sequence). The CDR3 runs to 17 residues. J lost 0 bases, V lost 6 bases, and 11 bases had no gene match. Extracted RNA was reverse transcribed into cDNA, the sequencing template. Clones were sequenced by immunoSEQ multiplex PCR, and TCRdb holds only the in-frame ones, with some missing. Altogether 190,000 or so clones are present, 58% being singletons, with the ten largest covering more than 5.5%. Treatment specified: oral pan-JAK inhibitor, 5-10 mg twice daily. The starting material was CD4+ T cells sorted from blood, obtained at week 24, from a patient treated with tofacitinib. This chain links TRBV27 with TRBJ2-1; 7 bases are a match to TRBD2. The receptor was isolated from a human donor with alopecia areata. In DNA form, the CDR3 reads TGTGCCAGCAGCCCCAGCGGGGCGGAAAGCTCCTACAATGAGCAGTTCTTC. Its translation is CASSPSGAESSYNEQFF.